The next 9 T cell receptor beta chains were all read from a single sample in a study of T-cell memory formation after mild COVID-19. TCRdb independently ran MiXCR on the 5' RACE reads; one entry per CDR3 protein. The table has 500,000 to 600,000 distinct CDR3 sequences, about a sixth seen once. Material: PBMCs or a T cell subset sorted from them (not recorded which). The receptor source for this set is an adult woman who had mild COVID-19 (a few samples of this study predate the infection). Cell type and time point are not known.

V usage is TRBV7-9 and J usage is TRBJ2-1; a weak D match, TRBD2 (6 bases). The germline V gene encodes CDR1 SEHNR and CDR2 FQNEAQ (reference sequence). V dropped 5 bases and J dropped 14 bases, with 19 bases sitting between them. The CDR3 spans 13 residues. CDR3 residues: CASSLSIRDFEFF. In nucleotides, the CDR3 is TGTGCCAGCAGCCTCTCGATTAGGGACTTCGAGTTCTTC.

The V and J genes are TRBV23-1 and TRBJ2-5; no clear D. TRBV23-1 counts as an open reading frame of uncertain function. The CDR3 sequence is 13 residues long. Trimming removed 0 bases at V and 5 bases at J, with 7 bases between. The CDR3 reads CASSQSMGETQYF. CDR3 coding DNA: TGCGCCAGCAGTCAATCTATGGGGGAGACCCAGTACTTC.

The chain has TRBV12-3 or TRBV12-4 and TRBJ2-2; possibly TRBD2 for D (6 bases). Trimming removed 6 bases from V and 6 bases from J, with 17 bases in between. The length of the CDR3 is 15 residues. The CDR3 loop reads CASSLRRGESGELFF. The CDR3 nucleotides are TGTGCCAGCAGCCTACGGAGGGGAGAATCCGGGGAGCTGTTTTTT.

This clonotype was counted a few times. The genes are TRBV3-1 and TRBJ2-3; D ambiguous. The V and J ends lost 2 bases and 4 bases respectively, with 7 bases between them. CDR1 LGHDT and CDR2 YNNKEL come from the germline V gene (reference sequence). The CDR3 is 13 amino acids. CDR3 in amino acids: CASSQTASDTQYF. CDR3 nucleotide sequence: TGTGCCAGCAGCCAAACTGCCTCAGATACGCAGTATTTT.

The chain combines TRBV7-2 with TRBJ2-7; 8 bases are a match to TRBD1. CDR3 length: 15 residues. V lost 4 bases and J lost 6; bases outside the gene matches: 11. CDR1 and CDR2 from the germline V gene are SGHTA and FQGNSA. CDR3 DNA sequence: TGTGCCAGCAGCTCCCAGGGGGCCCTATTAGGCGAGCAGTACTTC. This translates into CASSSQGALLGEQYF.

This clonotype was picked up a small number of times. This rearrangement joins TRBV2 to TRBJ2-7, with TRBD2 matching 11 bases. V was clipped by 0 bases and J by 2 bases; unmatched bases: 3. The CDR3 is made up of 16 amino acids. Germline V gene lookup returns CDR1 SNHLY and CDR2 FYNNEI. CDR3 sequence reads: CASSEARGLAAYEQYF. The CDR3 DNA reads as TGTGCCAGCAGTGAAGCCCGGGGACTAGCGGCCTACGAGCAGTACTTC.

The rearrangement uses TRBV20-1 and TRBJ1-5; 9 bases fit TRBD1. CDR3 length: 16 residues. Germline CDR1 DFQATT, CDR2 SNEGSKA (reference sequence). V shed 3 bases, J shed 0 bases, and the junction held 6 bases outside the gene matches. This CDR3 is CSARGQGSNSNQPQHF. The CDR3 coding sequence is TGCAGTGCTAGGGGACAGGGCTCCAATAGCAATCAGCCCCAGCATTTT.

This rearrangement joins TRBV5-6 to TRBJ2-7, with TRBD1 matching over 7 bases. CDR1 and CDR2 from the germline V gene are SGHDT and YYEEEE. The CDR3 totals 15 residues. The V and J ends lost 0 bases and 3 bases, in that order; junction bases with no gene match: 6. This chain's CDR3 is CASSLGSTGFYEQYF. The CDR3 DNA reads as TGTGCCAGCAGCTTGGGTTCGACAGGGTTCTACGAGCAGTACTTC.

The chain's CDR3 is CASSQVGFLETQYF. The DNA of the CDR3 is TGCGCCAGCAGCCAAGTAGGCTTTCTAGAGACCCAGTACTTC. The chain carries TRBV4-1 and TRBJ2-5, with D unresolved. The V gene lost 1 base and the J gene lost 4 bases, with 10 bases spanning the gap. The CDR3 has 14 residues. The germline V gene encodes CDR1 MGHRA and CDR2 YSYEKL.